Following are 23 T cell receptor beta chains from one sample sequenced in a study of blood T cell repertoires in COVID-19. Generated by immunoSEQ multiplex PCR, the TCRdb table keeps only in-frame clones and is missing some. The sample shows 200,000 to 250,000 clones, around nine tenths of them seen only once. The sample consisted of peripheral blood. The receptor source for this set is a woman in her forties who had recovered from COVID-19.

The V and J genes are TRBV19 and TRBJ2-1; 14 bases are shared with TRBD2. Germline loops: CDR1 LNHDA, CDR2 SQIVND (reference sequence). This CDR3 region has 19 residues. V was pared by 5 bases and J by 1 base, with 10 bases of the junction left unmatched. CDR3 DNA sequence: TGTGCCAGTAGTTCCAGACTAGCGGGGGGGGAAAGGTCCTACAATGAGCAGTTCTTC. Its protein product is CASSSRLAGGERSYNEQFF.

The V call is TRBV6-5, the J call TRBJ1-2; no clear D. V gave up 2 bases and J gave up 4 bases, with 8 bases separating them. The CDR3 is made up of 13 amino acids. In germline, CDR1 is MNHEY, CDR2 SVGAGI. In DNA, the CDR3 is TGTGCCAGCAGTTACACCCCGGGCTATGGCTACACCTTC. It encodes CASSYTPGYGYTF.

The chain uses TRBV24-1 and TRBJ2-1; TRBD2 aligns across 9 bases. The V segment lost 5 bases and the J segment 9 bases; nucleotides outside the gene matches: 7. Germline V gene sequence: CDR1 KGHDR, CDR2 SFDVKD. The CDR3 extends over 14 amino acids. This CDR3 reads CATSAPGLAGEQFF. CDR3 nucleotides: TGTGCCACCAGTGCCCCGGGACTAGCAGGTGAGCAGTTCTTC.

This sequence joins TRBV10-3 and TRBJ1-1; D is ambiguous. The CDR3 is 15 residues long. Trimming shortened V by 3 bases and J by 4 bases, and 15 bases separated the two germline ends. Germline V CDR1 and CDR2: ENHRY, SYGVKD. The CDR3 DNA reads TGTGCCATCAGTGACCTGGCGGAGGACGGCACTGAAGCTTTCTTT. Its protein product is CAISDLAEDGTEAFF.

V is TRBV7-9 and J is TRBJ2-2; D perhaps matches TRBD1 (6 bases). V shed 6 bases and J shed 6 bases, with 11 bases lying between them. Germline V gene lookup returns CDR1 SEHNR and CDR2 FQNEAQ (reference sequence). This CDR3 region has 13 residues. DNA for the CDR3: TGTGCCAGCAGATCTACAGGGCCCGGGGAGCTGTTTTTT. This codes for CASRSTGPGELFF.

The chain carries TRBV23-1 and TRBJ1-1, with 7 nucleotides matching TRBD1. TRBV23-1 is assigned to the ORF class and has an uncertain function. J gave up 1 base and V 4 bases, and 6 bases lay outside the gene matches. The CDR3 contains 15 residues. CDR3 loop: CASSRRTGPNTEAFF. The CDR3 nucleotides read TGCGCCAGCAGTCGCCGGACAGGACCGAACACTGAAGCTTTCTTT.

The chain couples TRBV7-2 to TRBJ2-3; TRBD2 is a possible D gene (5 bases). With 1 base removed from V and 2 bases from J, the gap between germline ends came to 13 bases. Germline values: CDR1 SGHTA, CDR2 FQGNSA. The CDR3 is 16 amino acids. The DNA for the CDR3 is TGTGCCAGCAGCTTAGTTGGTAGCGCCAACACAGATACGCAGTATTTT. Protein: CASSLVGSANTDTQYF. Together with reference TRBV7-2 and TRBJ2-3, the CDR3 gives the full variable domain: GAGVSQSPSNKVTEKGKDVELRCDPISGHTALYWYRQSLGQGLEFLIYFQGNSAPDKSGLPSDRFSAERTGGSVSTLTIQRTQQEDSAVYLCASSLVGSANTDTQYFGPGTRLTVL.

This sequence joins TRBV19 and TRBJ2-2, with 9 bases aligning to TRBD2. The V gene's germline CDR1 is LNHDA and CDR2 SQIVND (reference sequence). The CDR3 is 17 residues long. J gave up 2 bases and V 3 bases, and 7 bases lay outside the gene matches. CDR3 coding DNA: TGTGCCAGTAGTATCTATAGCGGGAGAGGAAACACCGGGGAGCTGTTTTTT. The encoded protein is CASSIYSGRGNTGELFF.

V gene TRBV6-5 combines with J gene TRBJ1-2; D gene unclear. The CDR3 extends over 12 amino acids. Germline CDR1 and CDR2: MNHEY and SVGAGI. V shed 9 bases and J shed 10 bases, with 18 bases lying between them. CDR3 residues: CASPGEGPSYTF. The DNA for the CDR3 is TGTGCCAGTCCGGGAGAGGGTCCCTCCTACACCTTC.

The CDR3 loop reads CATSDNFRGAETQYF. CDR3 nucleotides: TGTGCCACCAGTGATAATTTTCGGGGGGCGGAGACCCAGTACTTC. The V call is TRBV24-1, the J call TRBJ2-5, with D possibly matching TRBD2 (7 bases). Trimming shortened V by 3 bases and J by 5 bases, and 15 bases separated the two germline ends. This CDR3 has 15 residues. Germline lookup yields CDR1 KGHDR and CDR2 SFDVKD.

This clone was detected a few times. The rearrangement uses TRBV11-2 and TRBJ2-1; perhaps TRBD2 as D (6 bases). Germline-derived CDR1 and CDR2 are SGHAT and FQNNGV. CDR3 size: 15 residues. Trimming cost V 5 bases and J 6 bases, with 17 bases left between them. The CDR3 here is CASSPPTGVINEQFF. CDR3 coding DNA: TGTGCCAGCAGCCCCCCCACGGGAGTAATCAATGAGCAGTTCTTC.

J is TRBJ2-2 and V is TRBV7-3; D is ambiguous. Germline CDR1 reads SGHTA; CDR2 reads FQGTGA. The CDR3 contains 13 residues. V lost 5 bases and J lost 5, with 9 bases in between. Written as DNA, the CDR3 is TGTGCCAGCAGCCGCGTCGGGACCGGGGAGCTGTTTTTT. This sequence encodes CASSRVGTGELFF.

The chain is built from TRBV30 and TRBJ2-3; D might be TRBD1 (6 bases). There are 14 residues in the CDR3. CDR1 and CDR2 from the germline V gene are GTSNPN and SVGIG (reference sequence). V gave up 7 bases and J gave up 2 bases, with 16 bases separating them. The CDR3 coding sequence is TGTGCCTCAAACCGGGACACCACCACAGATACGCAGTATTTT. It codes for CASNRDTTTDTQYF.

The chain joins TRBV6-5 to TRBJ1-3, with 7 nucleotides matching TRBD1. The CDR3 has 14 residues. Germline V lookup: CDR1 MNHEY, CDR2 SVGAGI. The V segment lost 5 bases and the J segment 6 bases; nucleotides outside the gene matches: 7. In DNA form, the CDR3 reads TGTGCCAGCAGTCCGGACAGGAGTTTAAACACCATATATTTT. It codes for CASSPDRSLNTIYF.

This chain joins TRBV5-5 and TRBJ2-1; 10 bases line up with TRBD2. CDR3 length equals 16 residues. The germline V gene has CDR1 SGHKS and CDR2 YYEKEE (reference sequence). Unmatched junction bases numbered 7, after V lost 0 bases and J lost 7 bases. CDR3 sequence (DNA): TGTGCCAGCAGCTTGGTAGCGGGGGGCCTTAGGAATGAGCAGTTCTTC. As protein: CASSLVAGGLRNEQFF.

The CDR3 DNA sequence: TGTGCCAGCAGTCCCAGGGCAACAATCACAGATACGCAGTATTTT. Protein: CASSPRATITDTQYF. The V gene is TRBV28, the J gene TRBJ2-3, with D possibly being TRBD1 (5 bases). The germline gives CDR1 MDHEN, CDR2 SYDVKM. The CDR3 contains 15 residues. Trimming took 5 bases from V and 2 from J, leaving 14 bases between them.

CDR3 sequence reads: CASSQGQVGYTF. In nucleotides, the CDR3 is TGTGCCAGCAGCCAAGGACAGGTGGGCTACACCTTC. This chain connects TRBV3-1 (or the pseudogene TRBV3-2) to TRBJ1-2, with a tentative D call TRBD1 (6 bases). Germline V gene data show CDR1 as LGHDT and CDR2 as YNNKEL (reference sequence). V lost 1 base to trimming and J lost 8 bases, with 8 bases between them. The CDR3 sequence is 12 residues long.

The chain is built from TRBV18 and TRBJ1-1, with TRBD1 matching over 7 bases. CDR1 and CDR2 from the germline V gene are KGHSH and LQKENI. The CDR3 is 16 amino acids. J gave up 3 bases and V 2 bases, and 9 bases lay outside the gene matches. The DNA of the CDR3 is TGTGCCAGCTCACCAACCCCGGACAGGCGGGACACTGAAGCTTTCTTT. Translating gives CASSPTPDRRDTEAFF.

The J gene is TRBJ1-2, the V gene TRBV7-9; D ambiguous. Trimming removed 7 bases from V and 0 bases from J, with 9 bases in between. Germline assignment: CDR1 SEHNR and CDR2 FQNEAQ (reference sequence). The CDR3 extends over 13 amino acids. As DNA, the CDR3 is TGTGCCAGCACCCCAGCGTCTAACTATGGCTACACCTTC. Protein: CASTPASNYGYTF.

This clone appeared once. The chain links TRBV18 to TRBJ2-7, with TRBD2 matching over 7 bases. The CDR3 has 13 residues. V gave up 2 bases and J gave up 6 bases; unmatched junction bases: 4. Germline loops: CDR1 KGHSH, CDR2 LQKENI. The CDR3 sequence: CASSPLGGSEQYF. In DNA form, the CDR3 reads TGTGCCAGCTCACCATTGGGAGGGAGCGAGCAGTACTTC.

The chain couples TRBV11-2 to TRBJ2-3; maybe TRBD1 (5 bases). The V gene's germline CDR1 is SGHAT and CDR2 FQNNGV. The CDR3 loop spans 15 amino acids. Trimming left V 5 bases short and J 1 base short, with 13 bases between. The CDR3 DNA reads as TGTGCCAGCAGCCAGGCAGGGTATGGCACAGATACGCAGTATTTT. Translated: CASSQAGYGTDTQYF.

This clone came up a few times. CDR3 region: CASSPYSDRGDGYTF. CDR3 sequence (DNA): TGCGCCAGCAGCCCTTACTCGGACAGGGGAGATGGCTACACCTTC. V gene TRBV4-1 combines with J gene TRBJ1-2, with 9 positions matching TRBD1. The V gene's germline CDR1 is MGHRA and CDR2 YSYEKL. This CDR3 has 15 amino acids. V shed 4 bases and J 6 bases; nucleotides not matched to a gene: 9.

The CDR3 here is CAWSAYTQGSEQYF. The CDR3 DNA reads TGTGCCTGGAGTGCCTATACTCAGGGATCTGAGCAGTACTTC. The J gene is TRBJ2-7, the V gene TRBV30, with a possible D match to TRBD1 (5 bases). Trimming took 1 base from V and 7 from J, leaving 17 bases between them. This CDR3 is built from 14 residues. CDR1 GTSNPN and CDR2 SVGIG come from the germline V gene (reference sequence).